The rows below give T cell receptor beta chains drawn from one sample of a study of OX40 agonist ivuxolimab in advanced cancers. Method: immunoSEQ multiplex PCR; TCRdb's copy keeps in-frame clones and lacks some. The data hold roughly 64,000 clones, with about four fifths observed a single time. The specimen was CD4+ or CD8+ T cells sorted from blood, collected in a trial of the OX40 agonist ivuxolimab. These receptor sequences come from an adult with an advanced solid tumor such as melanoma, head and neck, liver or kidney cancer. Each CDR3 is given with its conserved first and last residue. The D gene is left open where the match is weak. Clone size, where shown, is once, few, many, or a class for clones that have expanded.

d_call	clone_size	v_call	j_call	cdr3_nt	cdr3_aa
TRBD1	NA	TRBV11-3	TRBJ1-1	TGTGCCAGCAGCCGGACAGGTGAAGCTTTCTTT	CASSRTGEAFF
NA	once	TRBV7-8	TRBJ2-7	TGTGCCAGCAGCTTAGCTCACACCTACGAGCAGTACTTC	CASSLAHTYEQYF
TRBD1	NA	TRBV4-2	TRBJ2-2	TGTGCCAGCAGCCAAGATCCCGCCGGACAGGGCGGATGGACCGGGGAGCTGTTTTTT	CASSQDPAGQGGWTGELFF
TRBD1	NA	TRBV6-7	TRBJ2-6	TGTGCCAGCAGTTCCATGCTCCGGGACAGGGGATCTGGGGCCAACGTCCTGACTTTC	CASSSMLRDRGSGANVLTF
TRBD1	NA	TRBV5-6	TRBJ2-7	TGTGCCAGCATAAGGCAGGGGGCCTACGAGCAGTACTTC	CASIRQGAYEQYF
NA	NA	TRBV9	TRBJ2-1	TGTGCCAGCAGCGCCCCCTGGGACGGATCCTACAATGAGCAGTTCTTC	CASSAPWDGSYNEQFF
TRBD2	NA	TRBV7-2	TRBJ2-3	TGTGCCAGCAGCTTATTCGGACTAGCGGGGGGCACAGATACGCAGTATTTT	CASSLFGLAGGTDTQYF
NA	NA	TRBV7-9	TRBJ2-5	TGTGCCAGCAGCTTAGTCTTGAGACAGCAAGAGACCCAGTACTTC	CASSLVLRQQETQYF
TRBD2	NA	TRBV11-3	TRBJ2-1	TGTGCCAGCAGCTTGGGACTAGCGAACCTCTGGGCGGATGAGCAGTTCTTC	CASSLGLANLWADEQFF
NA	NA	TRBV6-5	TRBJ1-5	TGTGCCAGCAGTTACTCCGGTAATAGCAATCAGCCCCAGCATTTT	CASSYSGNSNQPQHF
TRBD1	NA	TRBV5-6	TRBJ1-1	TGTGCCAGCAGCTTTAGGACAGGGGTGGCTGAAGCTTTCTTT	CASSFRTGVAEAFF
NA	once	TRBV27	TRBJ1-6	TGTGCCAGCAGTTTGGGGGGAAGGACCTATAATTCACCCCTCCACTTT	CASSLGGRTYNSPLHF
TRBD2	NA	TRBV6-4	TRBJ2-2	TGTGCCACCTTTAGCGGGCACTACGTCACCGGGGAGCTGTTTTTT	CATFSGHYVTGELFF
NA	NA	TRBV5-1	TRBJ2-5	TGCGCCAGCAGCTTGGGAGGGGGGGAGACCCAGTACTTC	CASSLGGGETQYF
TRBD1	once	TRBV5-6	TRBJ1-1	TGTGCCAGCAGCACCCGGACAGGTCCCAGGGCTTTCTTT	CASSTRTGPRAFF
NA	once	TRBV5-1	TRBJ1-5	TGCGCCAGCAGCTTGAACGGATATCAGCCCCAGCATTTT	CASSLNGYQPQHF
TRBD1	NA	TRBV6-5	TRBJ1-6	TGTGCCAGCAGTTACCTCCCGGGACAGGGGGCTTCACCCCTCCACTTT	CASSYLPGQGASPLHF
TRBD2	NA	TRBV7-9	TRBJ2-3	TGTGCCAGCAGCCCGAGAAGACTAGCGAGCCGCACAGATACGCAGTATTTT	CASSPRRLASRTDTQYF
TRBD2	NA	TRBV2	TRBJ2-4	TGTGCCAGCAGTGAAACTAGCGGGAGGTTTTTGAAAAACATTCAGTACTTC	CASSETSGRFLKNIQYF
NA	NA	TRBV6-1	TRBJ1-1	TGTGCCACTCTTCCTGTCCTTCTGGCTTTCTTT	CATLPVLLAFF
NA	NA	TRBV9	TRBJ2-3	TGTGCCAGCAGCGTAGACAGGGCGGGCCTTAGCACAGATACGCAGTATTTT	CASSVDRAGLSTDTQYF
NA	NA	TRBV11-3	TRBJ2-4	TGTGCCAGCAGCTTCGGGGGTGATGGAGCCAAAAACATTCAGTACTTC	CASSFGGDGAKNIQYF
TRBD2	NA	TRBV11-3	TRBJ2-3	TGTGCCAGCAGCCCAGCGGGACTTATCACAGATACGCAGTATTTT	CASSPAGLITDTQYF
NA	NA	TRBV28	TRBJ1-2	TGTGCCAGCAGCCCTCCACAGGGATCGGTCTATGGCTACACCTTC	CASSPPQGSVYGYTF
NA	NA	TRBV6-9	TRBJ2-2	TGTGCCAGCAGTTCCAAGGACGGGAACACCGGGGAGCTGTTTTTT	CASSSKDGNTGELFF
NA	NA	TRBV11-2	TRBJ2-5	TGTGCCAGCAGGATAGTGGTGGAGGGGACCCAGTACTTC	CASRIVVEGTQYF
NA	NA	TRBV7-9	TRBJ1-1	TGTGCCAGCAGCTCATCTGTGAACACTGAAGCTTTCTTT	CASSSSVNTEAFF
NA	once	TRBV27	TRBJ1-5	TGTGCCAGCAGTTTTGGGGGTCGTAGCAATCAGCCCCAGCATTTT	CASSFGGRSNQPQHF
NA	NA	TRBV5-4	TRBJ2-5	TGTGCCAGCAGCTCGACCGGCGGGCAAGAGACCCAGTACTTC	CASSSTGGQETQYF
NA	NA	TRBV6-6	TRBJ1-2	TGTGCCAGCAGGTCCTTCCAGGGTGGCTACACCTTC	CASRSFQGGYTF
TRBD1	NA	TRBV4-1	TRBJ2-1	TGCGCCAGCAGCCCAGCACGGACAGGCTTCAATGAGCAGTTCTTC	CASSPARTGFNEQFF
NA	NA	TRBV2	TRBJ2-5	TGTGCCAGCAGTGAAGTGGCATCGGGGACCCAGTACTTC	CASSEVASGTQYF
TRBD2	NA	TRBV4-3	TRBJ2-1	TGCGCCAGCAGCCGTCTCGGACTAGCGGCAAACAATGAGCAGTTCTTC	CASSRLGLAANNEQFF
NA	NA	TRBV11-3	TRBJ2-1	TGTGCCAGCAGCTTAGAAGGGACTCAAAAGGGGTCCTACAATGAGCAGTTCTTC	CASSLEGTQKGSYNEQFF
NA	NA	TRBV7-2	TRBJ2-3	TGTGCCAGCAGCTTAGTTTTGGGGGATACGCAGTATTTT	CASSLVLGDTQYF
NA	NA	TRBV7-9	TRBJ2-3	TGTGCCAGCAGCTCACTCTTTCGGGGTAGGGGCACAGATACGCAGTATTTT	CASSSLFRGRGTDTQYF
TRBD1	NA	TRBV10-2	TRBJ2-3	TGCGCCAGCAATCCGGACAGGGGACCCTTCGGAGATACGCAGTATTTT	CASNPDRGPFGDTQYF
NA	NA	TRBV6-5	TRBJ2-6	TGTGCCAGCAGACTCTCTGGGGCCAACGTCCTGACTTTC	CASRLSGANVLTF
NA	few	TRBV11-3	TRBJ1-3	TGTGCCAGCGATATCAGGCCTAGCTCTGGAAACACCATATATTTT	CASDIRPSSGNTIYF
NA	NA	TRBV10-2	TRBJ1-5	TGCGCCAGCGCGCTGCAGAGAAATAGCAATCAGCCCCAGCATTTT	CASALQRNSNQPQHF
NA	NA	TRBV27	TRBJ2-6	TGTGCCAGCAGGGAGCTATCTGGGGCCAACGTCCTGACTTTC	CASRELSGANVLTF
TRBD1	few	TRBV6-1	TRBJ1-3	TGTGCCAGCACCGCCACAGGGGCCTCTGGAAACACCATATATTTT	CASTATGASGNTIYF
NA	NA	TRBV6-6	TRBJ1-1	TGTGCCAGCAGTTACTCGAAAGGGGTAAACACTGAAGCTTTCTTT	CASSYSKGVNTEAFF
NA	NA	TRBV7-2	TRBJ2-2	TGTGCCAGCAGCCAGACTTTTACCGGGGAGCTGTTTTTT	CASSQTFTGELFF
TRBD2	NA	TRBV4-3	TRBJ2-3	TGCGCCAGCAGCCAAGATGTAGCGGGGGGCACAGATACGCAGTATTTT	CASSQDVAGGTDTQYF
NA	NA	TRBV2	TRBJ2-3	TGTGCCAGCAGTGAAGCGCTCTTTAGTACGCAGTATTTT	CASSEALFSTQYF
TRBD2	NA	TRBV29-1	TRBJ2-7	TGCAGCGTTGTGTCTAGCGGGAGTTACTCCTACGAGCAGTACTTC	CSVVSSGSYSYEQYF
NA	once	TRBV30	TRBJ1-3	TGTGCCTGGAGGAGGATCTCTGGAAACACCATATATTTT	CAWRRISGNTIYF
NA	NA	TRBV10-2	TRBJ1-3	TGCGCCAGCAAGCCGGCTTCTGGAAACACCATATATTTT	CASKPASGNTIYF
TRBD2	NA	TRBV5-4	TRBJ2-7	TGTGCCAGCAGCGGGCAGCGGGAGGCTCCCTACGAGCAGTACTTC	CASSGQREAPYEQYF
TRBD2	NA	TRBV5-4	TRBJ2-1	TGTGCCAGCAGATCAGCGGGAAGCTCCTACAATGAGCAGTTCTTC	CASRSAGSSYNEQFF
NA	NA	TRBV18	TRBJ1-1	TGTGCCAGCGCCGTGGTTAGGGCGGAGGGAGAAGCTTTCTTT	CASAVVRAEGEAFF
NA	few	TRBV5-1	TRBJ2-7	TGCGCCAGCAGCTTGGACGGAGCCGGGGAGCAGTACTTC	CASSLDGAGEQYF
TRBD2	NA	TRBV18	TRBJ2-7	TGTGCCAGCTCACCACCGGCGGGGGGTAGGTCCCACGAGCAGTACTTC	CASSPPAGGRSHEQYF
TRBD1	NA	TRBV7-9	TRBJ2-6	TGTGCCAGCAGCGAAAACAGGGGGCTTTCTGGGGCCAACGTCCTGACTTTC	CASSENRGLSGANVLTF